This TCR gamma chain was sequenced for a study of γδ T cells in repeated Plasmodium falciparum infection. TCRdb repeated clone calling on the multiplex PCR reads with CATT. The data hold about 30,000 gamma-chain clones, with more than 1.4% observed a single time. This clone was observed a handful of times. Its antigen remains unidentified. The protein that TCRdb holds for this DNA derives from a much larger clone and differs from the translated DNA at residue 13, which likely indicates a read error; the protein shown here is translated from the DNA. Overall study results and limits: Repeated controlled infections reportedly drove waves of new clonotype selection in Vdelta2-negative, mostly Vdelta1+, gammadelta repertoires.

Flow sorting of PBMC yielded separate Vgamma9/Vdelta2+ and Vdelta2-negative gammadelta T cell populations for bulk repertoire analysis. The CDR3 has 17 amino acids. CDR1 and CDR2 from the germline V gene are GITISATS and ISYDGTV (reference sequence). Sequencing was carried out using gamma-delta T cells from blood. The V call is TRGV9, the J call TRGJP. The J gene, left out of TCRdb, was set here by checking the DNA against germline. This clonotype was sampled from a pool of human donors (malaria-infected and uninfected, not separated). The CDR3 loop reads CALWEEIQELGKEIKVF. The DNA for the CDR3 is TGTGCCTTGTGGGAGGAGATACAAGAGTTGGGCAAAGAAATCAAGGTATTT.